The source of this TCR beta chain is a study of OX40 agonist ivuxolimab in advanced cancers. Profiled with immunoSEQ multiplex PCR; TCRdb holds only in-frame clones, not every one. Seen here are 65,000 to 75,000 clones, about 85% observed once, and the top ten hold roughly 0.8%. The J segment lost 6 bases and the V segment lost 0 bases, leaving 13 bases of the junction unmatched. Germline CDR1 is MGHRA and CDR2 is YSYEKL. This CDR3 is built from 18 residues. Specimen: CD4+ or CD8+ T cells sorted from blood, collected in a trial of the OX40 agonist ivuxolimab. The TCR originated in an adult with an advanced solid tumor such as melanoma, head and neck, liver or kidney cancer. This chain connects TRBV4-1 to TRBJ2-1, with 8 bases matching TRBD2. The CDR3, as DNA: TGCGCCAGCAGCCAAGATAGCGGGGCTGGGTTTCGCCGCAATGAGCAGTTCTTC. Translation: CASSQDSGAGFRRNEQFF.